Below, one TCR beta chain is given with its context. The clone's antigen remains unknown. The entry originates in a study of T cells expressing NK-cell markers (dated by TCRdb to between 2020 and 2021). About the investigation overall: About 8 donors provided sorted CD3+CD56+NKG2C+, CD3+CD56+NKG2C- and CD3+CD56-NKG2C+ T-cell subsets, whose TCR beta-chain repertoires were profiled. Among the eight sequenced donors, seven were HCMV-seropositive and one was HCMV-seronegative. Illumina HiSeq 2000/2500, MiSeq or NextSeq was used to sequence libraries as 2 x 150 bp reads. All eight donors whose samples were sequenced were randomly selected healthy volunteers, three of them men and five women.

TCRdb lists the instrument as Illumina HiSeq 2000. TCR beta cDNA libraries were prepared using 5'RACE template switching, which introduced a universal primer site and unique molecular identifiers. cDNA synthesis was primed from the TCR beta constant segment, followed by two successive PCR amplification steps. Turning to the authors' computational methods: MIGEC was used to demultiplex reads and group the reads by UMI, and MiTCR was used to assemble and quantify clonotypes. To exclude erroneous sequences, only TCR cDNA sequences supported by at least two reads were retained. The tcR package was used for downstream repertoire analysis, with clonotypes matched between fractions based on CDR3 nucleotide sequence plus V segment. VDJmatch was used to annotate antigen specificity against VDJdb, with one amino acid substitution in CDR3 allowed. TCRdb reprocessed the reads, reporting each CDR3 protein sequence once and no DNA. It is TCRdb's table, rather than the study itself, that gives the V and J calls and clone size. This sample's listing comprises roughly 390,000 distinct CDR3 sequences. The ten largest clonotypes hold about 10% of the sample.

Results and caveats for the whole study, not just this receptor: Those dominant clonotypes were again the most abundant among CD3+CD56-NKG2C+ cells in a handful of donors, at about 28.3-60.1%. Whether the expanded NKG2C-expressing T cell clones were specific for HCMV antigens remained unclear. For about 6 donors, the dominant CD3+CD56+NKG2C+ clonotypes were among the top 10 CD8+ clonotypes and accounted for about 1.0-7.0% of CD8+ T cells.

Including cysteine and phenylalanine, the CDR3 has 16 amino acids. No DNA sequence is on record. CDR1 and CDR2 (MNHEY, SMNVEV) derive from the germline V gene (reference sequence). HCMV-specific IgG was detected in serum with a commercial ELISA kit to determine HCMV serostatus. Peripheral blood mononuclear cells were isolated from blood by Ficoll density gradient centrifugation. The TCR sequence derives from a woman aged 50 to 60 in good health. Donor details come from another sample of the same person, matched by shared clones. The source material was blood T cells: a sorted CD56 or NKG2C T cell subset, CD4+ or CD8+ T cells, or bulk PBMC T cells (not recorded which). Recombination joined TRBV27 with TRBJ2-5; TCRdb's assignment of TRBD2 cannot be checked, as there is no DNA. The CDR3: CASSPGTRPGGETQYF.